The source of this T cell receptor (beta chain) is a study of cytomegalovirus exposure and HLA in healthy donors. Study-wide results and limits: Later examination showed HLA-associated TCR beta chains had greater clonal expansion than equally common others.

A word on this clone: Its antigen is unknown.

60 Vbeta and 13 Jbeta primers were used in PCR. In the authors' workflow: An analysis performed later counted about 80 million unique TCR beta chains (roughly 11 million of them shared). The repertoire was sequenced with immunoSEQ multiplex PCR; TCRdb's copy has only in-frame clones and lacks some. Clonal size and the V and J genes are those of that table, whereas D and trimming came from the DNA. The sample lists under 200,000 clones; approximately 70% were seen once. The CDR3 has 14 residues. The germline V gene encodes CDR1 SEHNR and CDR2 FQNEAQ (reference sequence). V was pared by 1 base and J by 4 bases, with 10 bases between.

The specimen sequenced was PBMCs. The TCR comes from a woman in her 40s in good health and CMV-seropositive. The V call is TRBV7-9, the J call TRBJ1-1; D is unresolved. The CDR3 nucleotides are TGTGCCAGCAGCTTAGAAGGCGGTTTCACTGAAGCTTTCTTT. It specifies CASSLEGGFTEAFF.